A single sample gave rise to the 26 T cell receptor beta chains below, sequenced in a study of cytomegalovirus exposure and HLA in healthy donors. 13 Jbeta primers and 60 Vbeta primers were used for the PCR. Libraries were prepared by immunoSEQ multiplex PCR; TCRdb keeps only in-frame clonotypes and omits some of them. The sample lists about 140,000 clones; approximately 78% were seen once. Sequenced: PBMCs. These TCRs come from a man younger than 35 in good health and CMV-seropositive.

The chain carries TRBV2 and TRBJ2-4; 7 bases line up with TRBD1. Trimming took 4 bases from V and 13 from J; bases not matched to a gene: 4. The CDR3 runs 11 residues. The germline V gene has CDR1 SNHLY and CDR2 FYNNEI. The CDR3 DNA is TGTGCCAGCAGTGTAACAGGGGCGCAGTACTTC. Translating gives CASSVTGAQYF.

The V gene is TRBV5-1, the J gene TRBJ1-1; D remains unclear. CDR3 length: 13 amino acids. CDR1 is SGHRS, CDR2 YFSETQ, per germline. With 0 bases removed from V and 4 bases from J, the gap between germline ends came to 7 bases. The CDR3 here is CASSLDPSTEAFF. For the CDR3, the DNA is TGCGCCAGCAGCTTGGATCCGAGCACTGAAGCTTTCTTT.

V usage is TRBV25-1 and J usage is TRBJ2-3; TRBD2 aligns across 7 bases. The CDR3 totals 15 residues. V dropped 6 bases and J dropped 2; count of bases not matched to a gene: 8. The germline V gene has CDR1 MGHDK and CDR2 SYGVNS. The CDR3 protein is CASRKGTIATDTQYF. CDR3 sequence (DNA): TGTGCCAGCAGAAAAGGGACTATTGCCACAGATACGCAGTATTTT.

The J gene is TRBJ1-1, the V gene TRBV10-3; D ambiguous. CDR1 and CDR2 from the germline V gene are ENHRY and SYGVKD. Trimming took 7 bases from V and 1 from J, leaving 10 bases between them. This CDR3 has 13 residues. CDR3 DNA sequence: TGTGCCATCACGAGGGCTCCGAACACTGAAGCTTTCTTT. This sequence encodes CAITRAPNTEAFF.

This clone was observed a handful of times. The chain uses TRBV19 and TRBJ1-1; 11 nucleotides agree with TRBD1. This CDR3 comprises 17 residues. Germline trimming cut 3 bases from V and 1 base from J; bases unmatched to any gene: 7. CDR1 LNHDA and CDR2 SQIVND come from the germline V gene (reference sequence). The CDR3 here is CASSIGQGASKNTEAFF. The CDR3 nucleotides read TGTGCCAGTAGTATCGGACAGGGGGCGTCTAAGAACACTGAAGCTTTCTTT.

This clone was recorded a few times. J is TRBJ2-2 and V is TRBV18; D possibly corresponds to TRBD1 (6 bases). V lost 4 bases and J 0 bases, leaving 12 bases between the germline ends. CDR1 and CDR2 from the germline V gene are KGHSH and LQKENI. The CDR3 consists of 16 residues. CDR3 loop: CASSLSGTTNTGELFF. Here the CDR3 DNA reads TGTGCCAGCTCACTCTCCGGGACAACGAACACCGGGGAGCTGTTTTTT.

CDR3 sequence: CACVTGDGSGELFF. The CDR3 DNA follows: TGTGCCTGTGTAACAGGGGATGGTTCCGGGGAGCTGTTTTTT. This chain connects TRBV2 to TRBJ2-2; 7 bases match TRBD1. Germline V gene sequence: CDR1 SNHLY, CDR2 FYNNEI. V lost 11 bases and J lost 6; bases outside the gene matches: 12. The CDR3 length is 14 residues. Filled out from reference TRBV2 and TRBJ2-2, the complete variable domain reads EPEVTQTPSHQVTQMGQEVILRCVPISNHLYFYWYRQILGQKVEFLVSFYNNEISEKSEIFDDQFSVERPDGSNFTLKIRSTKLEDSAMYFCACVTGDGSGELFFGEGSRLTVL.

This chain uses TRBV27 with TRBJ2-5; 7 positions match TRBD2. This CDR3 has 14 residues. V trimming: 3 bases; J trimming: 5 bases; junction bases outside the gene matches: 6. Germline CDR1 and CDR2: MNHEY and SMNVEV (reference sequence). The CDR3 here is CASSFQAGAETQYF. Written as DNA, the CDR3 is TGTGCCAGCAGTTTCCAGGCGGGAGCCGAGACCCAGTACTTC.

This clone was observed a few times. The chain is built from TRBV6-1 and TRBJ2-7, with TRBD2 matching 8 bases. V trimming: 6 bases; J trimming: 0 bases; junction bases outside the gene matches: 7. The germline CDR1 and CDR2 sequences are MNHNS and SASEGT. The CDR3 is 15 amino acids. The CDR3 region is CASSSSGLGSYEQYF. CDR3 DNA sequence: TGTGCCAGCAGCTCTAGCGGGCTGGGCTCCTACGAGCAGTACTTC.

A few counts support this clone. The CDR3 nucleotides read TGTGCCAGCAGCCCCCGCCCTGGTCGGCGGGCGGCGGAGCAGTTCTTC. The encoded protein is CASSPRPGRRAAEQFF. The chain joins TRBV7-2 to TRBJ2-1, with D perhaps TRBD2 (5 bases). Germline V gene sequence: CDR1 SGHTA, CDR2 FQGNSA. The V gene lost 5 bases and the J gene lost 10 bases, with 24 bases spanning the gap. This CDR3 is built from 16 residues.

This chain links TRBV27 with TRBJ2-7, with D possibly being TRBD2 (6 bases). The CDR3 covers 11 residues. The germline V and J ends were trimmed by 3 bases and 6 bases, with 6 bases remaining between them. The germline V gene has CDR1 MNHEY and CDR2 SMNVEV (reference sequence). The DNA of the CDR3 is TGTGCCAGCAGTTTGGGGGGCGAGCAGTACTTC. This translates into CASSLGGEQYF.

The rearrangement joins TRBV2 to TRBJ2-3, with D possibly TRBD2 on 5 matching bases. Trimming stripped 9 bases from V and 0 bases from J, with 13 bases between. CDR1 is SNHLY and CDR2 is FYNNEI in the germline V gene. This CDR3 region has 14 residues. CDR3 DNA: TGTGCCAGTCATGAGGGTCCAAGCACAGATACGCAGTATTTT. Translation: CASHEGPSTDTQYF.

The V gene is TRBV4-1, the J gene TRBJ1-5; D gene unclear. The CDR3 covers 17 residues. Between the trimmed V and J ends, which lost 3 bases and 2 bases, there was a span of 17 bases. Germline V gives CDR1 MGHRA, CDR2 YSYEKL. The CDR3 here is CASSHGNFPGGNQPQHF. In nucleotides, the CDR3 is TGCGCCAGCAGCCACGGAAATTTCCCAGGCGGCAATCAGCCCCAGCATTTT.

V usage is TRBV12-5 and J usage is TRBJ2-1; TRBD1 agrees at 7 bases. With V trimmed by 5 bases and J by 7 bases, 8 bases remained unmatched. The CDR3 runs to 14 residues. Germline lookup yields CDR1 LGHNT and CDR2 FRNRAP. The CDR3 DNA sequence: TGTGCTAGTGGTCCACGACAGGGTGGTAATGAGCAGTTCTTC. This encodes CASGPRQGGNEQFF.

The gene calls are TRBV11-2 and TRBJ2-1, with unresolved D. The V and J ends lost 0 bases and 6 bases respectively, with 6 bases between them. Per the germline V gene, CDR1 is SGHAT and CDR2 is FQNNGV. The CDR3 runs to 13 residues. The CDR3 sequence: CASSLDLFNEQFF. As DNA, the CDR3 is TGTGCCAGCAGCTTAGATCTCTTCAATGAGCAGTTCTTC.

The chain employs TRBV11-2 and TRBJ2-7; 7 bases match TRBD2. CDR1 SGHAT and CDR2 FQNNGV come from the germline V gene. V was clipped by 1 base and J by 4 bases; unmatched bases: 10. CDR3 size: 16 residues. The CDR3, as DNA: TGTGCCAGCAGCTTAGGGGAGGGATCGAGATTATACGAGCAGTACTTC. Its protein product is CASSLGEGSRLYEQYF.

The chain combines TRBV28 with TRBJ1-1; no reliable D call. Per germline, CDR1 MDHEN and CDR2 SYDVKM. This CDR3 region has 13 residues. V gave up 5 bases and J gave up 8 bases, with 15 bases separating them. The CDR3 loop reads CASSLTKQREAFF. CDR3 nucleotides: TGTGCCAGCAGTCTTACAAAGCAGCGCGAAGCTTTCTTT.

This clone was seen a few times. The genes are TRBV5-4 and TRBJ2-7; 13 bases are a match to TRBD2. The CDR3 totals 14 residues. Trimming took 3 bases from V and 3 from J; bases not matched to a gene: 0. CDR1 is SGHNT, CDR2 YYREEE, per germline (reference sequence). CDR3 sequence: CASSWTSGSYEQYF. DNA of the CDR3: TGTGCCAGCAGCTGGACTAGCGGGAGCTACGAGCAGTACTTC.

The rearrangement links TRBV4-1 to TRBJ1-1; D is unclear. V was shortened by 4 bases and J by 4 bases, with 16 bases between the two germline ends. The germline gives CDR1 MGHRA, CDR2 YSYEKL. The CDR3 is 15 amino acids. Here the CDR3 reads CASSPGPGSSTEAFF. Written as DNA, the CDR3 is TGCGCCAGCAGCCCAGGACCGGGATCGTCCACTGAAGCTTTCTTT.

This clone has a single count. The DNA of the CDR3 is TGTGCCAGCAGCATTCGACAGGGGCGGAGTGGCTACACCTTC. Translation: CASSIRQGRSGYTF. The chain combines TRBV5-6 with TRBJ1-2; 8 nucleotides agree with TRBD1. The CDR3 has 14 amino acids. The V gene end was trimmed by 4 bases and the J gene end by 7 bases; junction bases not matched to a gene: 9. Germline V gene sequence: CDR1 SGHDT, CDR2 YYEEEE.

About this clone: In the same sample, other DNA sequences code for this CDR3. This rearrangement joins TRBV5-1 to TRBJ2-5, with D unresolved. Trimming stripped 0 bases from V and 2 bases from J, with 5 bases between. Germline lookup yields CDR1 SGHRS and CDR2 YFSETQ. The CDR3 sequence is 13 residues long. CDR3 bases: TGCGCCAGCAGCTTGGGTCCGCAAGAGACCCAGTACTTC. It codes for CASSLGPQETQYF.

The gene calls are TRBV5-1 and TRBJ2-2, with TRBD2 identical over 9 bases. This CDR3 contains 15 residues. V was clipped by 4 bases and J by 2 bases; unmatched bases: 3. Germline V gene lookup returns CDR1 SGHRS and CDR2 YFSETQ. CDR3 residues: CASSPTSGNTGELFF. The CDR3 nucleotides are TGCGCCAGCAGCCCGACTAGCGGTAACACCGGGGAGCTGTTTTTT.

The chain has TRBV28 and TRBJ2-5, with 12 bases aligning to TRBD2. The V gene end was trimmed by 2 bases and the J gene end by 4 bases; junction bases not matched to a gene: 5. This CDR3 has 16 amino acids. From germline, CDR1 is MDHEN and CDR2 SYDVKM. The CDR3 region is CASSLRLAGARETQYF. The CDR3 nucleotides read TGTGCCAGCAGTTTAAGACTAGCGGGGGCGAGAGAGACCCAGTACTTC.

This clone was seen just once. The chain employs TRBV6-1 and TRBJ2-3; 8 nucleotides align to TRBD2. V lost 7 bases to trimming and J lost 1 base; unmatched junction nucleotides: 7. Germline V gene lookup returns CDR1 MNHNS and CDR2 SASEGT. CDR3 length: 15 amino acids. In DNA form, the CDR3 reads TGTGCCAGCAAACCTCTGACTAGCGGCACAGATACGCAGTATTTT. Residues: CASKPLTSGTDTQYF.

The genes are TRBV18 and TRBJ1-5, with D uncertain. Trimming pared 2 bases from V and 7 bases from J, leaving 12 bases between. Germline CDR1 and CDR2: KGHSH and LQKENI. The CDR3 sequence is 14 residues long. The CDR3 loop is CASSPLRGGQPQHF. DNA for the CDR3: TGTGCCAGCTCACCATTACGGGGAGGGCAGCCCCAGCATTTT. Drawing the rest from reference TRBV18 and TRBJ1-5, the complete variable domain is NAGVMQNPRHLVRRRGQEARLRCSPMKGHSHVYWYRQLPEEGLKFMVYLQKENIIDESGMPKERFSAEFPKEGPSILRIQQVVRGDSAAYFCASSPLRGGQPQHFGDGTRLSIL.

V is TRBV29-1 and J is TRBJ2-7; 9 bases align to TRBD1. CDR3 length: 13 amino acids. CDR1 is SQVTM, CDR2 ANQGSEA, per germline. V shed 5 bases, J shed 6 bases, and the junction held 8 bases outside the gene matches. CDR3: CSVRRDRESEQYF. CDR3 bases: TGCAGCGTTAGGAGGGACAGGGAGAGCGAGCAGTACTTC.